The present T cell receptor beta chain was sequenced within a study of blood T cell repertoires in COVID-19. Study context: Spain, Italy and the United States supplied samples that represented acute and convalescent COVID-19. From T cells, B-cell-depleted T cells, or PBMCs came the material, which was cDNA or gDNA.

This clone has just one count. As originally analysed: It was from reference gene primer amplification that nucleated cell counts were estimated. Only in-frame clones appear in the TCRdb table, and some are missing; sequencing was by immunoSEQ multiplex PCR. V, J and clone size reflect that table, while D and trimming were determined from the DNA. The table lists fewer than 30,000 clones, roughly 91% of them singletons. Germline CDR1 LNHDA, CDR2 SQIVND (reference sequence). Trimming took 7 bases from V and 0 from J, leaving 12 bases between them. The CDR3 has 15 amino acids. This TCR was recovered from a human donor with active COVID-19. The donor label of this sample is uncertain. This chain connects TRBV19 to TRBJ2-2; D unclear. Sequenced sample: peripheral blood. The CDR3 spells CASNRVDANTGELFF. DNA of the CDR3: TGTGCCAGTAACCGGGTAGACGCGAACACCGGGGAGCTGTTTTTT.